This TCR beta chain was found in a study of Ad26.COV2.S vaccination and SARS-CoV-2 variants (dated by TCRdb to 2020 to 2023). About the study as a whole: Donors in the vaccine arm were drawn from COV1001, a multicentre, randomized, double-blind, placebo-controlled phase I-IIa trial testing Ad26.COV2.S in healthy adults. Ad26.COV2.S was administered intramuscularly at a dose of 5x10^10 or 1x10^11 viral particles, either as one shot or as two shots given 56 days apart. The specificity and breadth of SARS-CoV-2-reactive T cell receptors after Ad26.COV2.S vaccination were assessed by TCRbeta repertoire sequencing. A total of roughly 30 samples were included in the TCR-sequenced set, comprising around 19 Ad26.COV2.S vaccine recipients, 5 placebo recipients and 8 SARS-CoV-2 convalescent individuals. Trial participants were randomized into five groups of five, in which low-dose or high-dose Ad26.COV2.S was given once or twice, or placebo was given on both occasions. Throughout the experiments and outcome assessment, investigators stayed blinded to trial group allocation.

Study-wide findings and limitations: Comparing responses between vaccine doses or regimens was not something the study was powered to do. The authors noted that total T cell responses may have been underestimated by the TCR breadth and depth analyses. Spike-specific TCR breadth was higher in Ad26.COV2.S recipients than in placebo recipients (P = 0.0014). After vaccination, spike-specific CD8+ and CD4+ T cell responses were reported to show substantial breadth. Vaccine and placebo recipients had similar non-spike TCR breadth, a finding consistent with the vaccine containing only spike.

TCRbeta CDR3 regions were sequenced with the immunoSEQ Assay. After extraction, genomic DNA underwent amplification by bias-controlled multiplex PCR, followed by high-throughput sequencing. In the paper's pipeline: To quantify the absolute abundance of each unique TCRbeta CDR3 region, sequences were collapsed and filtered. T cell fraction was estimated by normalizing TCRbeta template counts to usable DNA, which was measured by amplifying reference genes present in all nucleated cells. Repertoire TCRs were annotated as SARS-CoV-2-specific when V gene, CDR3 amino acid sequence and J gene were exactly matched to a known reactive TCR set. The reference SARS-CoV-2 TCR set came from MIRA and was filtered for enrichment in COVID-19-positive ImmuneCODE repertoires, removing public or cross-reactive TCRs. Drawing on the MIRA antigens, annotated TCRs were analysed further at the level of specific ORF or position within ORF. Breadth was defined as the number of annotated unique rearrangements divided by the total number of unique productive rearrangements, and depth was defined as the summed frequency of the annotated unique rearrangements. Two-sided Wilcoxon rank-sum tests were applied when comparing TCR breadth between groups. In its TCRdb copy, this immuneACCESS table keeps in-frame sequences only and misses some clones. Where compared with another copy, unresolved V genes explain less than half of these, and the others have no known cause. That table gives V, J and clone size, and the DNA gave D and trimming. Recorded for this sample are around 300,000 clones; 90% of them occurred a single time. 5.5% of the sample comes from the top ten.

The sample's treatment or condition label is to be understood as: some 19 received Ad26.COV2.S at low or high dose, single or two shots; several received placebo; per-sample allocation not given. For vaccine and placebo recipients, the sequenced repertoires came from samples collected on day 63 after the first injection. Cohort 1b enrolled 25 or so adults aged 18-55 years at a single site in Boston, USA, between 29 July and 7 August 2020. Ad26.COV2.S was a replication-incompetent adenovirus type 26 vector that expressed a prefusion-stabilized SARS-CoV-2 spike protein derived from the original Wuhan strain. Looking up the germline V gene yields CDR1 MDHEN and CDR2 SYDVKM. The CDR3 runs 12 amino acids, cysteine and phenylalanine included. The CDR3 DNA has 36 bases and is translated from base 1. Relative to germline, V is 7 bases shorter and J is 7 bases shorter, with 11 bases between their ends. Comments on this clone: What antigen it recognizes has not been identified. Per-base quality was not reported, and no clone a single base away is much larger than it.

This receptor was obtained from a person aged 18-65 years who received the Ad26.COV2.S COVID-19 vaccine or a placebo. The V and J genes are TRBV28 and TRBJ2-1, with the D segment identity uncertain. The specimen comprised peripheral blood, sampled in a trial of Ad26.COV2.S vaccine versus placebo. The nucleotide sequence is TGTGCCAGCACCGAAGATGTGAATGAGCAGTTCTTC. This codes for CASTEDVNEQFF.